This T cell receptor beta chain was sequenced during a study of identical twins. Regarding the study as a whole: Weaker excess twin sharing was observed in beta out-of-frame sequences.

TCRdb reprocessed the 5' RACE reads with MiXCR, giving one entry per CDR3 protein. The repertoire holds about 690,000 distinct CDR3 sequences, with over 5% as singletons. In the case of this clonotype: Its specificity is not known.

The CDR3 is made up of 18 amino acids. Trimming shortened V by 5 bases and J by 0 bases, and 21 bases separated the two germline ends. Germline V lookup: CDR1 LNHNV, CDR2 YYDKDF (reference sequence). The TCR was taken from a man between 18 and 29 years old in good health. The V and J genes are TRBV15 and TRBJ2-3; TRBD2 might be the D (6 bases). The sequencing input was naive T cells sorted from blood. Here the CDR3 DNA reads TGTGCCACCAGCCCCCCTTCCCCAACCGGGACTAGCACAGATACGCAGTATTTT. It is translated as CATSPPSPTGTSTDTQYF.